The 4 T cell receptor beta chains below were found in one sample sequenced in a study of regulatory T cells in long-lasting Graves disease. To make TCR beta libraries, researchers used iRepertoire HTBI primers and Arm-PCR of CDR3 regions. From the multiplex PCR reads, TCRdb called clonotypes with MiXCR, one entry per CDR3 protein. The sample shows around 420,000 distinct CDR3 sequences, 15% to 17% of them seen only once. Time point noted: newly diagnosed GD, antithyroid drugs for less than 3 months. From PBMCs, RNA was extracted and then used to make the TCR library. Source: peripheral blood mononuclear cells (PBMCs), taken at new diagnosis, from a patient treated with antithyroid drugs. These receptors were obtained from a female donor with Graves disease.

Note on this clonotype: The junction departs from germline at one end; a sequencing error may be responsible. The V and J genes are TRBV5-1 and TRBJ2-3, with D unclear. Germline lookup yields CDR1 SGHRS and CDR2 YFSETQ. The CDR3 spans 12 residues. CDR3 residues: CASSRWLDTQYF. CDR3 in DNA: TGTGCCAGCAGTAGATGGCTAGATACGCAGTATTTT.

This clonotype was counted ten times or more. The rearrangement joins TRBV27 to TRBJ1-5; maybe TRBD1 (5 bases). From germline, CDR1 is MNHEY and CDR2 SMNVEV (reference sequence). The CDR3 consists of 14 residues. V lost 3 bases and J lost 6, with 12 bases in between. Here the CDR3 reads CASSLGGGSQPQHF. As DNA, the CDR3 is TGTGCCAGCAGTTTGGGCGGGGGTAGTCAGCCCCAGCATTTT.

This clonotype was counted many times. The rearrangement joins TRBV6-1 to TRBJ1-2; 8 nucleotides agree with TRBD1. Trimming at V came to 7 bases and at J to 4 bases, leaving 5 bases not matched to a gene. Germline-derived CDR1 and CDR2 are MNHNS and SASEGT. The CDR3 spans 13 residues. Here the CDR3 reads CASIDRGTYGYTF. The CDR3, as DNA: TGTGCCAGCATTGACAGGGGAACCTATGGCTACACCTTC.

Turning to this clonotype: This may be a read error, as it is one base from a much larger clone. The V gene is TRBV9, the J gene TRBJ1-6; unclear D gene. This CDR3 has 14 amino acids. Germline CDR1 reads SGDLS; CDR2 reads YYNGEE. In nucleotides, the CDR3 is TGTGCCAGCGGCGTAGCACCCGATAATTCACCCCTCCACTTT. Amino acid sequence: CASGVAPDNSPLHF.